This entry describes one TCR beta chain. The sample belongs to a study of control samples from healthy donors and cancer patients. Here immunoSEQ multiplex PCR was the method, and the copy in TCRdb shows in-frame clones only, minus some. This sample has 150,000 to 200,000 clones; about 90% occur once, and the top ten carry about 1.4%. This CDR3 region has 17 residues. Germline-derived CDR1 and CDR2 are LNHDA and SQIVND (reference sequence). V dropped 5 bases and J dropped 1 base, with 20 bases sitting between them. The receptor comes from a woman between 45 and 65 years old in good health. The gene calls are TRBV19 and TRBJ1-1, with D possibly TRBD1 on 6 matching bases. The sequenced sample was blood. The CDR3 region is CASSFSFGQKGNTEAFF. CDR3 nucleotide sequence: TGTGCCAGTAGTTTTTCCTTCGGACAGAAAGGGAACACTGAAGCTTTCTTT.